The sequence of this TCR beta chain was determined in a study of OX40 agonist ivuxolimab in advanced cancers. Trimming removed 0 bases at V and 3 bases at J, with 9 bases between. The germline CDR1 and CDR2 sequences are SGHTA and FQGNSA. The CDR3 runs 14 residues. The protocol was immunoSEQ multiplex PCR, while the TCRdb copy is restricted to in-frame clones and leaves out a portion. Of around 81,000 clones listed, roughly 90% are singletons. The chain couples TRBV7-2 to TRBJ2-7; D is possibly TRBD2 (6 bases). This clonotype was sampled from an adult with an advanced solid tumor such as melanoma, head and neck, liver or kidney cancer. This sample comprised CD4+ or CD8+ T cells sorted from blood, obtained in a trial of the OX40 agonist ivuxolimab. CDR3 loop: CASSLASGFYEQYF. In nucleotides, the CDR3 is TGTGCCAGCAGCTTAGCTAGCGGATTCTACGAGCAGTACTTC.